Listed below are T cell receptor beta chains from one sample, sequenced in a study of blood T cells in healthy people across ages. MiXCR, run by TCRdb on the 5' RACE reads, gives a single entry per CDR3 protein. The sample records around 1,600,000 distinct CDR3 sequences, 40% to 45% being singletons. The material sequenced was blood. The receptors stem from a woman under 30 in good health. The conserved cysteine and the conserved F or W are not part of the CDR3 here. The order of the fields is D gene, J gene, V gene, clone size, CDR3 protein. The D gene is left open where the match is weak. The listing skips clone size in some rows; elsewhere it reads once, few, many or a size class.

.,TRBJ2-3,TRBV5-1,.,ASSLDGGGSDTQY
TRBD2,TRBJ2-3,TRBV20-1,.,SAAGTRDTTDTQY
.,TRBJ2-4,TRBV7-9,.,ASSPVGKNIQY
.,TRBJ2-1,TRBV21-1,.,ASSTPERGQPALF
.,TRBJ1-6,TRBV7-8,few,ASSAGGSYYSPLH
.,TRBJ1-1,TRBV24-1,.,ATKGEREAF
.,TRBJ1-4,TRBV4-1,.,ASSLTPTVTNEKLF
TRBD2,TRBJ2-1,TRBV7-2,few,ASSRGGSGMGEQF
.,TRBJ2-3,TRBV4-3,.,ASSLGGWSDTQY
.,TRBJ2-3,TRBV29-1,.,SVGGLNTDTQY
.,TRBJ2-1,TRBV7-9,few,ASSLDSGYYNEQF
.,TRBJ2-6,TRBV7-2,.,ASRQTGANVLT
TRBD1,TRBJ1-1,TRBV27,.,ASSRPGTGGGEAF
.,TRBJ2-7,TRBV11-2,.,ASRLSGASRTYEQY
.,TRBJ2-1,TRBV29-1,few,SLGHLYNEQF
.,TRBJ1-2,TRBV29-1,few,SVELTDSNGYT
.,TRBJ1-3,TRBV11-2,.,ASSLDGQTMTGNTIY